The source of this T cell receptor beta chain is a study of CD8 T cells in Susac syndrome. An amount of RNA that ranged from roughly 0.5 to 1 ug was reverse transcribed with random hexamers. The TCR beta CDR3 was amplified by immunoSEQ multiplex PCR across 54 Vbeta, 13 Jbeta. TCRdb recomputed calls from the immunoSEQ multiplex PCR reads with MiXCR, one row per CDR3 protein. The repertoire holds hundreds of thousands of distinct CDR3 sequences, about 95% seen once, with 0.15% to 0.2% in the top ten. Study-level findings and limits: Within Susac syndrome CD4+ T cell repertoires, clonal expansion was not evident.

The CD8+ and CD4+ T cells were negatively isolated, with the TEMRA cells enriched by FACS. Trimming removed 6 bases from V and 0 bases from J, with 6 bases in between. This CDR3 comprises 14 residues. Germline V gene sequence: CDR1 MNHEY, CDR2 SVGEGT. Notes on this clonotype: What it binds is unknown.

Sample: CD4+ T cells from PBMCs. The rearrangement joins TRBV6-2 or TRBV6-3 to TRBJ2-6; D remains unclear. The sequence was collected from a human donor with Susac syndrome. The CDR3 loop reads CASSDGSGANVLTF. The CDR3 DNA sequence: TGTGCCAGCAGCGACGGCTCTGGGGCCAACGTCCTGACTTTC.